There are many counts of the clone carrying this T cell receptor (beta chain). Its specificity is unknown. This specimen belongs to a study of tumor and adjacent non-tumor tissue in lung cancer. Overall study: There were some 11 adenocarcinoma, 2 squamous cell carcinoma and 1 small cell lung cancer cases.

The template was RNA from unsorted bulk tissue. Findings of the study overall: Tumor repertoires had a smaller top 100 clone share than normal lung. Tumor tissue had significantly higher TCR diversity than normal lung.

The library came from three nested PCR rounds adapted from ARM-PCR protocols. TCRdb re-called the multiplex PCR reads through MiXCR, storing one row per CDR3 protein. The sample lists around 71,000 distinct CDR3 sequences, over 60% occurring once. The CDR3 runs 15 residues. V was clipped by 2 bases and J by 1 base, with 9 bases between them. The chain couples TRBV12-3 or TRBV12-4 to TRBJ1-5, with D possibly being TRBD1 (5 bases). The source of this sequence is a woman aged 40-49 years with non-small cell lung cancer. Sequences were obtained from lung tumor tissue. DNA for the CDR3: TGTGCCAGCAGTTTATCAGGGTTGAGCAATCAGCCCCAGCATTTT. Its protein product is CASSLSGLSNQPQHF.